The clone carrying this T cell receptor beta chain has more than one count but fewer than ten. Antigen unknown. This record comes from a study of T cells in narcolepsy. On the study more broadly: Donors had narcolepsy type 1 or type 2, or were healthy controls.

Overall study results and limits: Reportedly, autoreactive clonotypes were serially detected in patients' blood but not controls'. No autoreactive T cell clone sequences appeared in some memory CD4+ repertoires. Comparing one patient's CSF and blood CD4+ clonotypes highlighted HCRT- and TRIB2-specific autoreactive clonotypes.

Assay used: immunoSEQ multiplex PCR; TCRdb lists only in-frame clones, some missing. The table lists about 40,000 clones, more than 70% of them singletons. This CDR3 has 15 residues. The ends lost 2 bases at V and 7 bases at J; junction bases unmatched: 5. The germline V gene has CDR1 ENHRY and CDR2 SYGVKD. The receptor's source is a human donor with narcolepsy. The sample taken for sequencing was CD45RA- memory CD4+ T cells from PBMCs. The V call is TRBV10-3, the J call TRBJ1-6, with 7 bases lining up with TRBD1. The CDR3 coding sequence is TGTGCCATCAGTGAGGGGACAGTTATGAATTCACCCCTCCACTTT. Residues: CAISEGTVMNSPLHF.